This is a list of T cell receptor beta chains from one sample in a study of blood T cell repertoires in COVID-19. TCRdb's copy holds only in-frame clones and misses some; the assay was immunoSEQ multiplex PCR. The sample holds 150,000 or so clones, over 80% seen once. The sequenced material came from PBMCs or T cells enriched from blood (not recorded which). These receptors were obtained from a woman aged 50 to 65 who had been exposed to COVID-19. CDR3s include the opening cysteine and the closing phenylalanine or tryptophan. D genes are given only for firm matches. Some rows have no size entry. The others give once, few or many, or a class for an expanded clone.

j_call	d_call	v_call	clone_size	cdr3_nt	cdr3_aa
TRBJ2-1	-	TRBV5-1	-	TGCGCCAGCAGCTTGAGTGTTGTGGGGCGGTACAATGAGCAGTTCTTC	CASSLSVVGRYNEQFF
TRBJ2-4	-	TRBV7-8	-	TGTGCCAGCAGCTGGGGGGGGCTAGCCAAAAACATTCAGTACTTC	CASSWGGLAKNIQYF
TRBJ2-7	TRBD2	TRBV2	-	TGTGCCAGCATACCGACTAGCGGGGGACCCTACGAGCAGTACTTC	CASIPTSGGPYEQYF
TRBJ1-6	TRBD1	TRBV10-2	-	TGCGCCAGTGAGACAGGGACGGGGTCACCCCTCCACTTT	CASETGTGSPLHF
TRBJ2-1	-	TRBV15	once	TGTGCCACCAGCAGGCTAGACCCCTACAATGAGCAGTTCTTC	CATSRLDPYNEQFF
TRBJ2-3	-	TRBV13	few	TGTGCCAGCAGCCCCGTAGCAACAGATACGCAGTATTTT	CASSPVATDTQYF
TRBJ1-2	-	TRBV6-2/TRBV6-3	-	TGTGCCAGCAGCCCGACAACTCCGGGAGGCTACACCTTC	CASSPTTPGGYTF
TRBJ2-5	-	TRBV27	-	TGTGCCAGCAGTTTGGACAACCAAGAGACCCAGTACTTC	CASSLDNQETQYF
TRBJ2-3	-	TRBV27	-	TGTGCCAGCAGTCCCCGACAGGATAGCACAGATACGCAGTATTTT	CASSPRQDSTDTQYF
TRBJ2-5	TRBD2	TRBV5-8	-	TGTGCCAGCACCATCGGCACTAGCGGGAGTGGAGAGACCCAGTACTTC	CASTIGTSGSGETQYF
TRBJ1-2	-	TRBV3-1/TRBV3-2	-	TGTGCCAGCAGCCAACTTTTAGGCTACACCTTC	CASSQLLGYTF
TRBJ1-1	TRBD1	TRBV6-5	-	TGTGCCAGCAGTTCACAGGGGACCCCTGAAGCTTTCTTT	CASSSQGTPEAFF
TRBJ1-1	TRBD1	TRBV30	-	TGTGCCTGGAGTGCAGGGGGCCACACTGAAGCTTTCTTT	CAWSAGGHTEAFF
TRBJ2-1	TRBD2	TRBV5-1	-	TGCGCCAGCAGGCGGCTAGCGGGAGGAGATAATGAGCAGTTCTTC	CASRRLAGGDNEQFF
TRBJ2-5	-	TRBV7-6	-	TGTGCCAGCAGCTTAGTGTCTGGGGGGGAGACCCAGTACTTC	CASSLVSGGETQYF
TRBJ1-2	-	TRBV6-2/TRBV6-3	-	TGTGCCAGCAGCAGCCCAGGGTATGGCTACACCTTC	CASSSPGYGYTF
TRBJ1-1	-	TRBV5-1	-	TGCGCCAGCAGCCCTGGCGGACACAGTGAAGCTTTCTTT	CASSPGGHSEAFF
TRBJ1-5	-	TRBV7-9	-	TGTGCCAGCAGCCCAGGACCGGCGGGTCAGCCCCAGCATTTT	CASSPGPAGQPQHF
TRBJ2-7	TRBD1	TRBV9	-	TGTGCCAGCAGCAGAAGGGGCGGGACAGGGAGTCCCTACGAGCAGTACTTC	CASSRRGGTGSPYEQYF
TRBJ2-7	-	TRBV7-9	-	TGTGCCAGCAGCTCAAACTACGAGCAGTACTTC	CASSSNYEQYF
TRBJ2-6	-	TRBV30	-	TGTGCCTGGAGTGACACCTTCTCGGGGGCCAACGTCCTGACTTTC	CAWSDTFSGANVLTF
TRBJ1-2	-	TRBV6-5	once	TGTGCCAGCATCAGGAGGGGCAACTATGGCTACACCTTC	CASIRRGNYGYTF
TRBJ1-2	TRBD1	TRBV10-3	-	TGTGCCATCAGTGGCCAGGGGGCCGGTTATGGCTACACCTTC	CAISGQGAGYGYTF
TRBJ2-1	-	TRBV5-6	-	TGTGCCAGCAGCTTGGGGCCTGAAAATGAGCAGTTCTTC	CASSLGPENEQFF
TRBJ2-7	TRBD1	TRBV11-2	-	TGTGCCAGCAGCTTAGGACGGGGGACAGGGGGGGCCGAGCAGTACTTC	CASSLGRGTGGAEQYF